This TCR beta chain was sequenced during a study of blood T cells in healthy people across ages. Isolation yielded PBMCs, at least 6.5 million per sample, in every case. V shed 4 bases and J shed 2 bases, with 6 bases lying between them. This CDR3 comprises 12 residues. Germline CDR1 ENHRY, CDR2 SYGVKD. On this clonotype: Its cognate antigen is unknown.

Study-wide results and caveats: Roughly linearly, TCR beta diversity per million T cells fell as age increased.

For the second PCR, which ran for about 6 to 11 cycles, a sample-barcoded 5' primer and a J-beta primer mix were used. There were at least 2.5 million CDR3-containing paired-end reads obtained from each sample. TCRdb passed the 5' RACE reads through MiXCR, listing each CDR3 protein once. The data show 850,000 to 1,000,000 distinct CDR3 sequences, 51% seen once. The rearrangement uses TRBV10-3 and TRBJ2-7; tentative D call: TRBD1 (5 bases). The specimen sequenced was blood. This clonotype was obtained from a woman in her sixties in good health. The CDR3 DNA reads TGTGCCATCAGTGGGGGCGCCTACGAGCAGTACTTC. It is translated as CAISGGAYEQYF.